These 15 T cell receptor beta chains came from one sample sequenced in a study of T cells in tuberculosis. Sequenced by immunoSEQ multiplex PCR; TCRdb stores in-frame clones only, minus some. The sample lists 35,000 to 45,000 clones, around 93% seen once, with 9.5% to 13% in the top ten. Sequencing was carried out using PBMCs. These receptors were collected from a donor between 10 and 35 years old with latent tuberculosis or without tuberculosis infection. Some clones in this sample may be carry-over from other donors' samples.

This clone appeared once. The chain has TRBV5-5 and TRBJ2-1, with 7 bases that match TRBD2. Per the germline V gene, CDR1 is SGHKS and CDR2 is YYEKEE (reference sequence). J gave up 0 bases and V 4 bases, and 4 bases lay outside the gene matches. The CDR3 has 15 residues. Here the CDR3 reads CASSPTGGSYNEQFF. The CDR3, as DNA: TGTGCCAGCAGCCCTACGGGGGGCTCCTACAATGAGCAGTTCTTC.

The chain uses TRBV14 and TRBJ1-1; D is perhaps TRBD1 (6 bases). The germline CDR1 and CDR2 sequences are SGHDN and FVKESK. CDR3 length: 17 amino acids. Trimming shortened V by 0 bases and J by 0 bases, and 14 bases separated the two germline ends. CDR3 nucleotides: TGTGCCAGCAGCCAAGATATGGGGGCCAGGGTGAACACTGAAGCTTTCTTT. Translating gives CASSQDMGARVNTEAFF.

The gene calls are TRBV5-1 and TRBJ1-4; 10 bases are shared with TRBD1. Germline V lookup: CDR1 SGHRS, CDR2 YFSETQ. J gave up 7 bases and V 1 base, and 4 bases lay outside the gene matches. The CDR3 is 15 residues long. In DNA, the CDR3 is TGCGCCAGCAGCTTGCAGACAGGGGGCATTGAAAAACTGTTTTTT. Translation gives CASSLQTGGIEKLFF. The whole variable domain, filled in from reference TRBV5-1 and TRBJ1-4, reads KAGVTQTPRYLIKTRGQQVTLSCSPISGHRSVSWYQQTPGQGLQFLFEYFSETQRNKGNFPGRFSGRQFSNSRSEMNVSTLELGDSALYLCASSLQTGGIEKLFFGSGTQLSVL.

The CDR3 coding sequence is TGTGCCAGCAGCGTAGAACTAGCGGGGGCAGGCGAGCAGTTCTTC. Its translation: CASSVELAGAGEQFF. The V call is TRBV9, the J call TRBJ2-1, with 11 bases fitting TRBD2. CDR3 size: 15 residues. The germline V gene has CDR1 SGDLS and CDR2 YYNGEE. V gave up 0 bases and J gave up 10 bases; unmatched junction bases: 6. Supplemented by reference TRBV9 and TRBJ2-1, the full variable domain reads DSGVTQTPKHLITATGQRVTLRCSPRSGDLSVYWYQQSLDQGLQFLIQYYNGEERAKGNILERFSAQQFPDLHSELNLSSLELGDSALYFCASSVELAGAGEQFFGPGTRLTVL.

V is TRBV12-5 and J is TRBJ1-1; tentatively, D is TRBD1 (6 bases). With 0 bases removed from V and 6 bases from J, the gap between germline ends came to 14 bases. This CDR3 has 15 residues. Germline V lookup: CDR1 LGHNT, CDR2 FRNRAP. CDR3: CASGLVQGDLAEAFF. The CDR3 DNA sequence: TGTGCTAGTGGTTTGGTACAGGGAGATCTCGCTGAAGCTTTCTTT.

V and J are TRBV7-2 and TRBJ1-2; D gene uncertain. V shed 4 bases and J shed 5 bases, with 11 bases lying between them. CDR1 is SGHTA, CDR2 FQGNSA, per germline. The CDR3 extends over 13 amino acids. The CDR3 sequence: CASSSLTEYGYTF. The CDR3 region has the DNA TGTGCCAGCAGCTCCCTGACTGAATATGGCTACACCTTC. Full variable domain (outside the CDR3, taken from reference TRBV7-2 and TRBJ1-2): GAGVSQSPSNKVTEKGKDVELRCDPISGHTALYWYRQSLGQGLEFLIYFQGNSAPDKSGLPSDRFSAERTGGSVSTLTIQRTQQEDSAVYLCASSSLTEYGYTFGSGTRLTVV.

This chain joins TRBV6-1 and TRBJ1-2; 10 bases fit TRBD1. The CDR3 totals 13 residues. Germline assignment: CDR1 MNHNS and CDR2 SASEGT. V lost 8 bases, J lost 0 bases, and 0 bases stayed unmatched. DNA for the CDR3: TGTGCCAGCGGACAGGGGGCTAACTATGGCTACACCTTC. As protein: CASGQGANYGYTF.

The V gene is TRBV5-4, the J gene TRBJ1-2; TRBD1 matches at 7 bases. Trimming took 5 bases from V and 8 from J; bases not matched to a gene: 9. CDR1 is SGHNT, CDR2 YYREEE, per germline (reference sequence). The CDR3 extends over 13 amino acids. CDR3 sequence reads: CASRPTGSGGYTF. The CDR3 nucleotides read TGTGCCAGCAGGCCGACAGGGTCTGGCGGCTACACCTTC.

The chain uses TRBV9 and TRBJ1-6; the D gene is possibly TRBD1 (5 bases). V lost 2 bases to trimming and J lost 7 bases, with 10 bases between them. Per the germline V gene, CDR1 is SGDLS and CDR2 is YYNGEE. The CDR3 has 14 amino acids. CDR3 nucleotides: TGTGCCAGCAGCGTTGACAGTCGAAATTCACCCCTCCACTTT. Its translation: CASSVDSRNSPLHF.

The genes are TRBV19 and TRBJ1-4; unclear D gene. Trimming took 2 bases from V and 8 from J, leaving 18 bases between them. CDR1 is LNHDA and CDR2 is SQIVND in the germline V gene (reference sequence). This CDR3 comprises 16 residues. The CDR3 nucleotides read TGTGCCAGTAGTATACGGCCCTCAGGCGATTTCGAAAAACTGTTTTTT. Amino acid sequence: CASSIRPSGDFEKLFF.

The gene calls are TRBV10-3 and TRBJ1-2; D not resolved. Germline CDR1 ENHRY, CDR2 SYGVKD. Trimming stripped 4 bases from V and 4 bases from J, with 4 bases between. CDR3 length: 11 amino acids. The CDR3 DNA reads TGTGCCATCAGTGTGGCCTATGGCTACACCTTC. Translated: CAISVAYGYTF.

This chain joins TRBV11-2 and TRBJ1-1, with D possibly TRBD1 on 6 matching bases. Germline-derived CDR1 and CDR2 are SGHAT and FQNNGV. The CDR3 length is 15 residues. V was trimmed by 4 bases and J by 1 base, leaving 13 bases between them. The CDR3 DNA sequence: TGTGCCAGCAGCTATAAGCCGACAGGGAACACTGAAGCTTTCTTT. Translation: CASSYKPTGNTEAFF.

The genes are TRBV7-8 and TRBJ1-4; D is perhaps TRBD1 (5 bases). This CDR3 has 15 amino acids. Germline CDR1 SGHVS, CDR2 FQNEAQ. V was cut by 2 bases and J by 3 bases, with 10 bases left in between. The CDR3 bases are TGTGCCAGCAGCTTACAGGGTTTGGCTAATGAAAAACTGTTTTTT. Its translation: CASSLQGLANEKLFF.

The chain couples TRBV19 to TRBJ1-2; a possible D gene is TRBD1 (5 bases). The length of the CDR3 is 13 residues. Germline V CDR1 and CDR2: LNHDA, SQIVND (reference sequence). The V end was cut by 4 bases, the J end by 4 bases, with 10 bases between. Written as DNA, the CDR3 is TGTGCCAGTAGTACAGGGAATCTCTATGGCTACACCTTC. Its protein is CASSTGNLYGYTF.

This chain's CDR3 is CASSEVGRGPTNEKLFF. The CDR3 DNA is TGTGCCAGCAGTGAAGTTGGAAGGGGTCCAACTAATGAAAAACTGTTTTTT. The rearrangement uses TRBV25-1 and TRBJ1-4; a weak D match, TRBD1 (5 bases). Trimming left V 2 bases short and J 0 bases short, with 13 bases between. The CDR3 runs 17 residues. Looked up from germline, CDR1 is MGHDK and CDR2 is SYGVNS.